This is a list of T cell receptor beta chains from one sample in a study of blood T cell repertoires in COVID-19. TCRdb's table, derived via immunoSEQ multiplex PCR, lists solely in-frame clones and lacks some. The data contain about 64,000 clones, roughly 80% of them singletons. Sequencing was performed on peripheral blood. Every receptor here comes from a human donor in a cohort sampled during active COVID-19. Both conserved end residues are part of each CDR3. Fields, in order: V gene, clone size, D gene, J gene, CDR3 protein, CDR3 DNA. A D gene is named only where the DNA matches it firmly. Size is omitted from some rows. Given values are once, few, many or a class for expanded clones.

TRBV7-9	-	TRBD1	TRBJ2-7	CASSLTGGEQYF	TGTGCCAGCAGCTTAACAGGGGGCGAGCAGTACTTC
TRBV3-1/TRBV3-2	-	-	TRBJ1-4	CASSYTSTNEKLFF	TGTGCCAGCAGCTACACCTCAACTAATGAAAAACTGTTTTTT
TRBV2	-	-	TRBJ1-5	CASSGEGLSNQPQHF	TGTGCCAGCAGTGGGGAGGGGTTGAGCAATCAGCCCCAGCATTTT
TRBV20-1	-	TRBD2	TRBJ2-7	CSASGGRGGYYEQYF	TGCAGTGCCAGTGGGGGGCGCGGGGGGTACTACGAGCAGTACTTC
TRBV3-1/TRBV3-2	-	TRBD1	TRBJ1-3	CASSQGRGQTSGNTIYF	TGTGCCAGCAGCCAAGGCAGGGGGCAAACTTCTGGAAACACCATATATTTT
TRBV12-3/TRBV12-4	-	TRBD1	TRBJ1-4	CASRGQGVGKLFF	TGTGCCAGCAGGGGACAGGGGGTCGGAAAACTGTTTTTT
TRBV2	-	-	TRBJ1-5	CASRGPSQPQHF	TGTGCCAGCAGGGGGCCGAGTCAGCCCCAGCATTTT
TRBV7-8	once	TRBD1	TRBJ2-1	CASSSRPRGHEQFF	TGTGCCAGCAGCTCGAGACCTAGGGGGCATGAGCAGTTCTTC
TRBV5-4	-	-	TRBJ1-2	CASRRSADLFRSYTF	TGTGCCAGTAGGAGGTCGGCGGACTTATTTCGGAGCTACACCTTC
TRBV19	-	-	TRBJ1-5	CASSILGSNQPQHF	TGTGCCAGTAGTATACTAGGTAGCAATCAGCCCCAGCATTTT
TRBV7-8	-	TRBD1	TRBJ2-7	CASSPRRGQVIYEQYF	TGTGCCAGCAGCCCCCGCCGGGGACAGGTGATCTACGAGCAGTACTTC
TRBV9	-	TRBD2	TRBJ2-1	CASSVATSGVREQFF	TGTGCCAGCAGCGTAGCGACTAGCGGGGTTCGAGAGCAGTTCTTC
TRBV6-5	few	TRBD2	TRBJ2-7	CASSKRGDIYEQYF	TGTGCCAGCAGCAAGCGGGGGGACATCTACGAGCAGTACTTC
TRBV11-1	-	-	TRBJ2-2	CASRSTGDRELFF	TGTGCCAGCAGGTCAACAGGTGACCGGGAGCTGTTTTTT
TRBV5-1	-	-	TRBJ1-1	CASSLVPGSVNTEAFF	TGCGCCAGCAGCTTGGTTCCCGGCAGCGTGAACACTGAAGCTTTCTTT
TRBV2	-	-	TRBJ1-2	CASSAGEGGYTF	TGTGCCAGCAGTGCCGGGGAAGGTGGCTACACCTTC
TRBV7-6	-	TRBD2	TRBJ2-1	CASSTMGGLAGHEQFF	TGTGCCAGCAGCACGATGGGGGGACTAGCAGGGCATGAGCAGTTCTTC
TRBV12-5	once	-	TRBJ1-5	CASGPSVLAPQHF	TGTGCTAGTGGTCCCTCGGTGCTTGCGCCCCAGCATTTT